The T cell receptor (beta chain) under discussion was sequenced for a study of cytomegalovirus exposure and HLA in healthy donors (dated by TCRdb to 2016 to 2017). About the full investigation: An earlier analysis of roughly 500 of the donors reported about 250 Gb of sequence data and approximately 110 million unique TCR beta sequences from about 180 million T cells. Several DR-DQ haplotypes were handled as single units for association and clustering because linkage in the cohort was strong. Donor age, sex, ethnicity and CMV serostatus were collected together with the repertoire data. Across approximately 400 genotyped donors of the cohort, an average of about 250,000 unique TCR beta nucleotide sequences per donor were sequenced, and roughly a sixth of those sequences were non-productive. Rather than using new phenotypic data, the later analysis identified candidate immune exposures from TCR beta sequences and from how often those sequences occurred across donors. The genetic ancestry cluster associated with self-reported Caucasian donors included around 76% of the 350 to 500 genotyped donors. The study aimed to test whether cataloging public T cell receptors could reveal signatures of past pathogen exposure. High-throughput TCR immunosequencing, statistical association of individual TCRs with disease status, and machine learning were combined to predict cytomegalovirus infection status. Roughly 300 gigabases of sequencing data and 70 million to 100 million unique TCR sequences made up an early release that covered nearly 650 HLA-typed donors. The number of typed donors differed by locus: 629-630 for A, B, C, DRB1 and DQB1; some 540 for DQA1; 606 for DPA1; and some 450 for DPB1. In addition to the first cohort of roughly 700 subjects, a separate validation cohort of 120 different subjects was used. Both class I and class II loci were covered by HLA typing, at four-digit resolution. To decide whether each TCR beta V gene segment behaved as functional or pseudogenic, an earlier analysis of 587 of the donors relied on high-throughput TCR beta sequencing. A later analysis re-analyzed previously published TCR beta repertoires from about 730 donors and added high-resolution HLA genotyping to study TCR occurrence patterns. All discovery cohort repertoires had been generated using a single sequencing platform. The study profiled the T cell repertoires of 500 to 800 subjects by immunosequencing and related them to cytomegalovirus serostatus. Genome-wide SNP genotypes for about 60% of the roughly 670 donors were used in a later genetic analysis, which treated that subset as a discovery cohort.

Broader findings and caveats from the paper: An association between a missense DCLRE1C variant and V-gene and J-gene trimming of TCR beta chains was found in a later genetic analysis and replicated in an independent cohort. Because counts were too low, roughly 16 rarely observed V segments, including chromosome 9 orphons, were excluded from the earlier analysis of a few hundred of the donors. Because the 87-base-pair reads could not distinguish some IMGT-functional V segments, including TRBV6-2 and TRBV6-3, those segments were excluded. Strong co-occurrence of HLA alleles, especially DR and DQ, made assigning TCR associations to individual alleles difficult. Most CMV-associated TCR beta chains appeared to be HLA-restricted in a later analysis, and the HLA associations seemed to be driven largely by CMV exposure. In an earlier analysis of some 640 of the donors, most TCR beta V segments were observed in productive rearrangements about 87% or about 30% of the time, broadly matching IMGT annotations. Specific HLA alleles were associated with about 17,000 TCR beta sequences at a false discovery rate of 0.05 in a later analysis. The classifier was reported to diagnose cytomegalovirus status with high specificity and sensitivity in both the original and validation cohorts. Correlated functional status among segregating V segments might reflect linkage disequilibrium, but an unknown experimental factor could not be ruled out. The presence/absence analyses assumed that sequencing depth was roughly uniform across donors, and that assumption may not be true. Compared with equally common non-associated chains, HLA-associated TCR beta chains in a later analysis were more clonally expanded and had lower generation probabilities. According to a later analysis, parvovirus B19, influenza, CMV and Epstein-Barr virus appeared linked to several top co-occurrence clusters. In vitro tests confirmed that a few of the cytomegalovirus-associated TCR beta chains recognize cytomegalovirus antigens. Because HLA typing was unavailable for some donors at each locus, only the typed subset was used in association tests. Compared with the roughly 700-donor mean, donors in an Asian-associated ancestry cluster had fewer N-insertions in productive TCRs, according to a later genetic analysis. Immune exposure information for the cohort was limited to CMV serostatus. While some public TCRs were present in many individuals, most TCR sequences turned up only very rarely across donors. In a later analysis, TCR association rates were found to vary across HLA loci, with the most associated TCRs seen for DRB1 alleles and the fewest for HLA-C alleles. The cohort was sequenced for TCR beta chains only, and without alpha or paired-chain data the features that could be detected were limited. A cluster of highly shared sequence variants was judged likely to be a technical artifact of the sequencing pipeline. The study listed approximately 160 TCR beta chains as associated with cytomegalovirus. A further reported finding was that TCR beta sequences accurately predicted the HLA-A and HLA-B alleles for most subjects in the first cohort. The authors suggested that the approach could potentially be extended to other disease states and immunological phenotypes.

The library was made by the immunoSEQ multiplex PCR assay. For the multiplex PCR, a mixture combining 60 forward primers for TCR Vbeta segments and 13 reverse primers for TCR Jbeta segments was used. The CDR3 region of rearranged TCR beta genes was amplified from genomic DNA by a multiplex PCR assay. On the Illumina HiSeq System, the amplified TCR beta libraries were sequenced as 87-base-pair reads. Per the original workflow: A later analysis tallied about 77 million unique TCR beta chains across the approximately 670 repertoires, and approximately 11 million of those chains were shared by two or more donors. A nearest-neighbor algorithm error-corrected the raw reads and collapsed the reads into unique sequences, merging closely related sequences to remove PCR and sequencing errors. Alignment of CDR3 sequences to IMGT reference sequences was used to assign V, D and J gene segments. For a sequence to be retained, a match of at least six nucleotides to both a V gene segment and a J gene segment was required. Rearrangements were classified as productive when the CDR3 lacked stop codons and remained in frame with V and J, and all other rearrangements were classified as non-productive. Following IMGT convention, CDR3 was defined as the stretch from the second conserved V-encoded cysteine up to the conserved J-encoded phenylalanine. Sequences without an unambiguous match to a single V gene segment were excluded from the earlier analysis of about 600 of the donors. In an earlier analysis of almost 600 of the donors, a V segment was called functional when productive rearrangements were above 56.7%, and segregating when the standard deviation between donors exceeded 5%. A statistical classification framework was developed to diagnose cytomegalovirus status using the catalog of TCR beta chain sequences. In a later analysis, TCR nucleotide sequences were compared against IMGT/GENE-DB human TR gene sequences so that V and J genes could be assigned. A later analysis assigned CDR3 sequences and most-parsimonious VDJ recombination scenarios with the TCRdist pipeline. In a later analysis, each TCR beta chain was defined by its CDR3 amino acid sequence together with its V-gene family, and reads without a unique V-gene family were excluded. To address suspected cross-contamination and a sequencing artifact, a later analysis removed 592 highly shared, low-generation-probability nucleotide sequences. For each public chain, a later analysis derived a clonal expansion index from normalized ranks of inferred template counts within each repertoire. A later analysis computed generation probabilities with a VDJ recombination model fitted to out-of-frame rearrangements, and checked the results against IGoR. A later analysis scored TCR-TCR, TCR-HLA and TCR-CMV co-occurrence with hypergeometric tests, applying a repertoire-size bias correction to TCR pairs. To estimate false discovery rates, a later analysis permuted the HLA or CMV assignments 20 times. A later analysis grouped co-occurring TCRs with DBSCAN, adding TCRdist sequence similarity when clustering within HLA-allele-positive subsets. For co-occurrence clustering, repertoires with fewer than 30,000 or more than 120,000 public chains were excluded, along with roughly 5 repertoires with anomalous nucleotide sharing. TCRdb stores this immuneACCESS table with in-frame sequences only. Part of the clones is absent; in the studies checked, under half of the shortfall reflects unresolved V genes, and no reason is known for the rest. The V and J calls and the clone size are those of that table, but D and trimming were determined from the DNA. The sample includes approximately 150,000 clones, with around 83% observed a single time. The ten top clones hold roughly 4% of the sample.

V and J are truncated by 0 bases and 11 bases respectively, leaving an intervening sequence of 10 bases. There are 12 amino acids in the CDR3, from cysteine to phenylalanine inclusive. Just CDR3 DNA is preserved here, 36 bases in frame from base 1. The germline V gene supplies CDR1 ENHRY and CDR2 SYGVKD. Remarks on this clone: The antigen it recognizes is unknown. Base qualities are missing; no much larger clone stands one base away.

The cohort consisted of 650 to 700 healthy bone marrow donors. At the time of sampling, all cohort members were nominally healthy, though unrecorded immune exposures were likely present. The donor tested CMV seropositive, placing the donor among the 290 or so seropositive members of the cohort. A peripheral blood sample was provided by each donor, and peripheral blood mononuclear cells were used for TCR beta sequencing. Genomic DNA extraction from the blood cell samples was performed with the Qiagen DNeasy Blood Extraction Kit. The TCR originated in a man between 50 and 59 years old in good health and CMV-seropositive. Sequenced: PBMCs. The rearrangement joined TRBV10-3 to TRBJ1-1; TRBD1 is a possible D gene, resting on 5 matching bases. The nucleotides are TGTGCCATCAGTGAGTCGGACAAGGGGGCTTTCTTT. Its protein product is CAISESDKGAFF.